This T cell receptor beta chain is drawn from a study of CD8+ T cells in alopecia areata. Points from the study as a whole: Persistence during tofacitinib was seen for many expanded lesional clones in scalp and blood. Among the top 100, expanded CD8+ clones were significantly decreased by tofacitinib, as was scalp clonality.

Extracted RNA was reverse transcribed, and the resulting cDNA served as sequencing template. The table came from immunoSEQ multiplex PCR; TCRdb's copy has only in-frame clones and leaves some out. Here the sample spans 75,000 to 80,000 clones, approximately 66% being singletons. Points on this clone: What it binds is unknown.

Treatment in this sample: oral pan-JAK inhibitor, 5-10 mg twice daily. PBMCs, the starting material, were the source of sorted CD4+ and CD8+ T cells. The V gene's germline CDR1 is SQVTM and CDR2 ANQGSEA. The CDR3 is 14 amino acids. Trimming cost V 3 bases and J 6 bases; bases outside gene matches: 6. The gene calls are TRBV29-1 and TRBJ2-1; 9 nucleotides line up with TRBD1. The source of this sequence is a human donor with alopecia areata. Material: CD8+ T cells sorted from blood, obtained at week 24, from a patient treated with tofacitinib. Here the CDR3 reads CSVEGGQGVNEQFF. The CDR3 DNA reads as TGCAGCGTTGAGGGGGGACAGGGTGTCAATGAGCAGTTCTTC.